This T cell receptor beta chain emerged from a study of blood T cell repertoires in COVID-19. Study-level information: Sources were T cells, B-cell-depleted T cells, or PBMCs; the material itself was cDNA or gDNA.

This CDR3 is built from 17 residues. CDR1 and CDR2 from the germline V gene are SGHAT and FQNNGV. The junction had 11 bases not matched to a gene; V was cut back by 3 bases and J by 5 bases. This clone was seen a few times. Method: immunoSEQ multiplex PCR; TCRdb's copy keeps in-frame clones and lacks some. The sample consists of a few hundred thousand clones, nearly 90% of them appearing once. V and J are TRBV11-2 and TRBJ2-5; TRBD2 aligns across 11 bases. What was sequenced was PBMCs or T cells enriched from blood (not recorded which). This sequence originates from a woman between 18 and 29 years old with acute COVID-19. CDR3 protein: CASSLTLAGGSRETQYF. The CDR3 DNA is TGTGCCAGCAGCTTGACCCTAGCGGGAGGTTCTCGGGAGACCCAGTACTTC.